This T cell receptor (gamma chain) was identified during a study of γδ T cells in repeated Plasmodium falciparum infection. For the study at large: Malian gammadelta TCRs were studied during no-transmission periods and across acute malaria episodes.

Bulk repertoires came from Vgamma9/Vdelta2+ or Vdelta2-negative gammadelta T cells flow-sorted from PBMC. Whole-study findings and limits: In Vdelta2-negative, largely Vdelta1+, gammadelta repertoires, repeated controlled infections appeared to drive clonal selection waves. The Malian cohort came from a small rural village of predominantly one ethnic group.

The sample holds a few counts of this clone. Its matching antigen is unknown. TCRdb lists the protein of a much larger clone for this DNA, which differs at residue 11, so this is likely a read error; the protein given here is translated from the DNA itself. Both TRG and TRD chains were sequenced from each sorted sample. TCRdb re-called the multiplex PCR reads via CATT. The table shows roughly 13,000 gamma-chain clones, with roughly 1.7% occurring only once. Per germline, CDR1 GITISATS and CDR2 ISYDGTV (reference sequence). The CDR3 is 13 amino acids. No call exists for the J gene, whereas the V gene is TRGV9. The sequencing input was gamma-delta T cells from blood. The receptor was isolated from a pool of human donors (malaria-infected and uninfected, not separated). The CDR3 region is CALWEVLPLGRLF. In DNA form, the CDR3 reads TGTGCCTTGTGGGAGGTCTTACCCCTTGGGAGACTCTTT.